These 18 T cell receptor beta chains share one sample of origin, sequenced in a study of early T cells in non-severe SARS-CoV-2 infection. TCRdb recomputed calls from the 5' RACE reads with MiXCR, one row per CDR3 protein. The sample includes 80,000 or so distinct CDR3 sequences, over 5% of them seen just once. The sample taken for sequencing was whole blood. Receptors were obtained from an adult who was a healthcare worker with PCR-confirmed SARS-CoV-2 infection or an uninfected control (not recorded which).

This clonotype showed up many times. The V and J genes are TRBV6-2 or TRBV6-3 and TRBJ1-1; TRBD1 is a possible D gene (5 bases). The CDR3 extends over 14 amino acids. V was cut by 2 bases and J by 3 bases, with 10 bases left in between. CDR1 and CDR2 from the germline V gene are MNHEY and SVGEGT. CDR3 nucleotides: TGTGCCAGCAGTTACAAGGGGTCCGACACTGAAGCTTTCTTT. Translation gives CASSYKGSDTEAFF.

This clonotype was found a few times. The chain recombines TRBV20-1 with TRBJ1-2; the D is unclear. This CDR3 has 11 residues. Germline values: CDR1 DFQATT, CDR2 SNEGSKA (reference sequence). Trimming removed 3 bases at V and 4 bases at J, with 6 bases between. The CDR3 DNA sequence: TGCAGTGCTAGGCAACTCTATGGCTACACCTTC. Amino acids: CSARQLYGYTF.

This clonotype was observed a few times. The CDR3 spells CASSRGRDQPQHF. CDR3 bases: TGTGCCAGCAGCCGAGGGAGAGATCAGCCCCAGCATTTT. The chain combines TRBV7-6 with TRBJ1-5; D unclear. Trimming took 5 bases from V and 5 from J, leaving 10 bases between them. Germline lookup yields CDR1 SGHVS and CDR2 FNYEAQ. The CDR3 is made up of 13 amino acids.

This chain links TRBV28 with TRBJ2-5; D is ambiguous. CDR1 and CDR2 from the germline V gene are MDHEN and SYDVKM. Trimming left V 1 base short and J 2 bases short, with 11 bases between. The CDR3 runs 15 residues. The CDR3 here is CASSLFGSQQETQYF. The CDR3 DNA reads TGTGCCAGCAGTTTATTCGGCAGCCAACAAGAGACCCAGTACTTC.

This clonotype was counted a few times. This chain links TRBV6-5 with TRBJ1-5; 8 bases fit TRBD1. Germline CDR1 and CDR2: MNHEY and SVGAGI. The J segment lost 0 bases and the V segment lost 6 bases, leaving 4 bases of the junction unmatched. The CDR3 is made up of 15 amino acids. DNA of the CDR3: TGTGCCAGCAGGGGGACAGGAGGTAGCAATCAGCCCCAGCATTTT. The encoded protein is CASRGTGGSNQPQHF.

This clonotype was counted at least ten times. V is TRBV6-4 and J is TRBJ2-1, with 9 bases fitting TRBD2. The germline gives CDR1 MRHNA, CDR2 SNTAGT. V lost 4 bases to trimming and J lost 6 bases; unmatched junction nucleotides: 4. There are 14 residues in the CDR3. CDR3 nucleotides: TGTGCCAGCAGTGTGGCGGGGGGGCGCAATGAGCAGTTCTTC. Encoded protein: CASSVAGGRNEQFF.

This clonotype came up a few times. The V and J genes are TRBV6-5 and TRBJ2-3; D may be TRBD2 (6 bases). The CDR3 consists of 16 residues. Per germline, CDR1 MNHEY and CDR2 SVGAGI. V was shortened by 6 bases and J by 0 bases, with 16 bases between the two germline ends. The chain's CDR3 is CASRKTIGRSTDTQYF. In nucleotides, the CDR3 is TGTGCCAGCAGAAAAACCATCGGGAGAAGCACAGATACGCAGTATTTT.

This clonotype was detected a few times. This sequence joins TRBV11-1 and TRBJ2-2; no definite D call. CDR1 SGHAT and CDR2 FQDESV come from the germline V gene (reference sequence). The CDR3 consists of 12 residues. V was clipped by 3 bases and J by 7 bases, with 6 bases between them. Here the CDR3 DNA reads TGTGCCAGCAGCTTTGCTTACGGGGAGCTGTTTTTT. It is translated as CASSFAYGELFF.

This clonotype showed up just a few times. V usage is TRBV12-3 or TRBV12-4 and J usage is TRBJ2-3, with D tentatively TRBD2 (5 bases). This CDR3 spans 12 amino acids. V dropped 4 bases and J dropped 5 bases, with 7 bases sitting between them. This CDR3 is CASSSTRDTQYF. The CDR3 nucleotides read TGTGCCAGCAGTTCCACTAGAGATACGCAGTATTTT.

The sample holds many counts of this clonotype. V is TRBV20-1 and J is TRBJ2-5; 7 positions agree with TRBD2. The CDR3 extends over 12 amino acids. V gave up 1 base and J gave up 5 bases; unmatched junction bases: 1. Germline CDR1 DFQATT, CDR2 SNEGSKA (reference sequence). The CDR3 DNA reads TGCAGTGCTAGAGGCGGGGGTGAGACCCAGTACTTC. Amino acid sequence: CSARGGGETQYF.

The V call is TRBV4-2, the J call TRBJ2-2; D is possibly TRBD1 (5 bases). V was cut by 0 bases and J by 5 bases, with 7 bases left in between. There are 14 residues in the CDR3. Germline CDR1 LGHNA, CDR2 YNFKEQ. The CDR3, as DNA: TGTGCCAGCAGCCAAGAAGGGGAAACCGGGGAGCTGTTTTTT. Translation gives CASSQEGETGELFF.

This clonotype was seen at least ten times. The gene calls are TRBV18 and TRBJ1-3; unclear D gene. Germline-derived CDR1 and CDR2 are KGHSH and LQKENI. The CDR3 contains 15 residues. V was shortened by 2 bases and J by 0 bases, with 8 bases between the two germline ends. This CDR3 reads CASSPGLHSGNTIYF. The CDR3 nucleotides are TGTGCCAGCTCACCAGGGTTGCACTCTGGAAACACCATATATTTT.

In its sample, this clonotype was seen many times. This chain joins TRBV27 and TRBJ2-1; 16 nucleotides agree with TRBD2. CDR3 length: 17 residues. The trim removed 6 bases at V and 4 bases at J, leaving 6 bases unmatched. CDR1 and CDR2 (germline): MNHEY, SMNVEV (reference sequence). For the CDR3, the DNA is TGTGCCAGCAGAGGGACTAGCGGGGGGGGTTGGTACAATGAGCAGTTCTTC. This sequence encodes CASRGTSGGGWYNEQFF.

This clonotype was found a few times. CDR3 sequence: CASSWGDPSGANVLTF. CDR3 bases: TGTGCCAGCAGTTGGGGGGACCCCTCTGGGGCCAACGTCCTGACTTTC. This chain joins TRBV28 and TRBJ2-6; D perhaps matches TRBD2 (6 bases). The CDR3 is 16 residues long. Trimming stripped 4 bases from V and 0 bases from J, with 10 bases between. CDR1 is MDHEN, CDR2 SYDVKM, per germline.

The V and J genes are TRBV20-1 and TRBJ1-5; TRBD1 might be the D (5 bases). Germline CDR1 and CDR2: DFQATT and SNEGSKA (reference sequence). V was pared by 3 bases and J by 0 bases, with 9 bases between. The CDR3 runs 14 residues. The CDR3 loop is CSARSGYSNQPQHF. CDR3 coding DNA: TGCAGTGCTAGGTCAGGGTATAGCAATCAGCCCCAGCATTTT.

The rearrangement uses TRBV28 and TRBJ1-2; D gene uncertain. This CDR3 has 11 residues. Germline V gene data show CDR1 as MDHEN and CDR2 as SYDVKM. Trimming pared 5 bases from V and 8 bases from J, leaving 9 bases between. Here the CDR3 reads CASSTTRGYTF. As DNA, the CDR3 is TGTGCCAGCAGTACAACCCGGGGCTACACCTTC.

Concerning this clonotype itself: This may come from a read error, since a much larger clone is one base off. The chain recombines TRBV12-3 or TRBV12-4 with TRBJ2-7; a possible D gene is TRBD1 (5 bases). This CDR3 region has 13 residues. The CDR3 spells CDSSRTPGYEQYF. The CDR3 nucleotides read TGTGACAGCAGTCGGACACCCGGCTACGAGCAGTACTTC.

This clonotype was counted at least ten times. J is TRBJ1-2 and V is TRBV5-1; a possible D gene is TRBD1 (6 bases). CDR3 size: 14 residues. The germline V and J ends were trimmed by 4 bases and 6 bases, with 16 bases remaining between them. Per germline, CDR1 SGHRS and CDR2 YFSETQ. The CDR3 protein is CASSLRGRKDGYTF. The DNA of the CDR3 is TGCGCCAGCAGCCTCAGGGGACGAAAAGATGGCTACACCTTC.